This T cell receptor (beta chain) was captured by sequencing in a study of cytomegalovirus exposure and HLA in healthy donors (dated 2017 in TCRdb). About the investigation overall: An earlier analysis of 587 of the donors reported 276 Gb of sequence data and 95 million to 140 million unique TCR beta sequences obtained from around 170 million T cells. An early release covering roughly 600 HLA-typed donors comprised roughly 300 gigabases of sequencing data and around 80 million unique TCR sequences. Of the roughly 400 genotyped donors, approximately 82% fell in the genetic ancestry cluster associated with self-reported Caucasian donors. The aim of the study was to test whether cataloging public T cell receptors could identify signatures of past pathogen exposure. Using immunosequencing, the study profiled T cell repertoires from about 620 subjects and related those repertoires to cytomegalovirus serostatus. Besides the first cohort of roughly 700 subjects, a separate validation cohort made up of 120 different subjects was used. To predict cytomegalovirus infection status, the study combined high-throughput TCR immunosequencing, statistical association of individual TCRs with disease status, and machine learning. A later analysis re-examined previously published TCR beta repertoires from 610 or so donors and added high-resolution HLA genotyping to investigate patterns of TCR occurrence. The later analysis used no new phenotypic data to find candidate immune exposures, relying instead on TCR beta sequences and their occurrence across donors. An earlier analysis of approximately 580 of the donors used high-throughput TCR beta sequencing to judge whether each TCR beta V gene segment behaved as functional or pseudogenic. Donor age, sex, ethnicity and CMV serostatus were compiled together with the repertoire data. Genome-wide SNP genotypes for about 60% of the roughly 670 donors were used in a later genetic analysis, which treated that subset as a discovery cohort. All discovery cohort repertoires had been generated using a single sequencing platform. HLA typing included class I and class II loci at four-digit resolution. The number of donors typed differed by locus, with about 629-630 for A, B, C, DRB1 and DQB1, more than 500 for DQA1, approximately 580 for DPA1, and about 450 for DPB1. Several DR-DQ haplotypes were treated as single units for association and clustering because of strong linkage in the cohort. Across some 400 genotyped donors of the cohort, an average of approximately 220,000 unique TCR beta nucleotide sequences per donor were sequenced, and roughly 20% of those sequences were non-productive. Beyond this particular receptor, the publication reports: The cohort was sequenced for TCR beta chains only, and without alpha or paired-chain data the features that could be detected were limited. In an earlier analysis of around 500 of the donors, most TCR beta V segments appeared in productive rearrangements about 90% or about 30% of the time, broadly matching IMGT annotations. Some IMGT-functional V segments, including TRBV6-2 and TRBV6-3, could not be told apart with the 87-base-pair reads, so those segments were excluded. CMV serostatus was the only immune exposure information available for the cohort. Because HLA typing was missing for some donors at each locus, association tests included only the typed subset. In a later analysis, the rate of TCR association differed among HLA loci, with DRB1 alleles having the most associated TCRs and HLA-C alleles having the fewest. The sequencing pipeline was judged likely to have produced a cluster of highly shared sequence variants as a technical artifact. Linkage disequilibrium might explain the correlated functional status among segregating V segments, but an unknown experimental factor could not be ruled out. The presence/absence analyses assumed that sequencing depth was roughly uniform across donors, and that assumption may not be true. In a later genetic analysis, fewer N-insertions in productive TCRs were reported among donors in an Asian-associated ancestry cluster than the approximately 670-donor mean. In a later analysis, HLA-associated TCR beta chains were found to be more clonally expanded and to have lower generation probabilities than equally common non-associated chains. A few of the identified cytomegalovirus-associated TCR beta chains were confirmed in vitro to be specific for cytomegalovirus antigens. A further reported finding was that TCR beta sequences accurately predicted the HLA-A and HLA-B alleles for most subjects in the first cohort. A later analysis reported that several top co-occurrence clusters appeared linked to parvovirus B19, influenza, CMV and Epstein-Barr virus. A later genetic analysis associated a missense DCLRE1C variant with V-gene and J-gene trimming of TCR beta chains, and an independent cohort replicated the association. While some public TCRs were present in many individuals, most TCR sequences turned up only very rarely across donors. Assigning TCR associations to individual alleles was difficult when HLA alleles, especially DR and DQ, strongly co-occurred. The earlier analysis of about 600 of the donors excluded some 15 rarely observed V segments, including chromosome 9 orphons, because counts were too low. Specific HLA alleles were associated with more than 15,000 TCR beta sequences at a false discovery rate of 0.05 in a later analysis. It was suggested by the authors that the approach could potentially be generalized to other disease states and immunological phenotypes. In a later analysis, most CMV-associated TCR beta chains were found to appear HLA-restricted, with HLA associations seemingly driven largely by CMV exposure. In both the original and validation cohorts, the classifier was reported to diagnose cytomegalovirus status with high specificity and sensitivity. A total of 164 TCR beta chains were listed by the study as associated with cytomegalovirus.

The CDR1 and CDR2 encoded by the germline V gene are MDHEN and SYDVKM. V ends up 6 bases short and J 3 bases short, with an unmatched junction base count of 16. Taken from cysteine to phenylalanine, the CDR3 has 18 residues. The retained sequence is limited to the CDR3, 54 bases, with the frame set at the first base. A note on this clone: What this receptor recognizes is not known. Nothing much larger sits one base from this clone, and base qualities are not available.

Library creation used the immunoSEQ multiplex PCR assay. For the multiplex PCR, a mixture combining 60 forward primers for TCR Vbeta segments and 13 reverse primers for TCR Jbeta segments was used. The CDR3 region of rearranged TCR beta genes was amplified from genomic DNA with a multiplex PCR assay. The amplified TCR beta libraries were sequenced on the Illumina HiSeq System as 87-base-pair reads. Regarding the original processing steps: A later analysis counted 75 million to 100 million unique TCR beta chains across the 666 repertoires, and roughly 10 million of these chains were shared by at least two donors. A nearest-neighbor algorithm error-corrected the raw reads and collapsed the reads into unique sequences, merging closely related sequences to remove PCR and sequencing errors. CDR3 sequences were aligned to IMGT reference sequences to assign V, D and J gene segments. For a sequence to be retained, at least a six-nucleotide match to both a V gene segment and a J gene segment was required. A rearrangement was called productive if the CDR3 had no stop codons and remained in frame with V and J, and every other rearrangement was called non-productive. CDR3 was defined according to IMGT convention as the region running from the second conserved V-encoded cysteine to the conserved J-encoded phenylalanine. The earlier analysis of some 550 of the donors excluded any sequence lacking an unambiguous match to a single V gene segment. In an earlier analysis of some 590 of the donors, a V segment was called functional when productive rearrangements were above 56.7%, and segregating when the standard deviation between donors exceeded 5%. To diagnose cytomegalovirus status from the catalog of TCR beta chain sequences, a statistical classification framework was built. In a later analysis, V and J genes were assigned by comparing TCR nucleotide sequences against IMGT/GENE-DB human TR gene sequences. A later analysis assigned CDR3 sequences and most-parsimonious VDJ recombination scenarios with the TCRdist pipeline. In a later analysis, each TCR beta chain was defined by its CDR3 amino acid sequence together with its V-gene family, and reads without a unique V-gene family were excluded. As a way to deal with suspected cross-contamination and a sequencing artifact, a later analysis dropped 592 nucleotide sequences that were highly shared and had low generation probability. A later analysis calculated a clonal expansion index for each public chain from normalized within-repertoire ranks of inferred template counts. A later analysis computed generation probabilities with a VDJ recombination model fitted to out-of-frame rearrangements, and checked the results against IGoR. A later analysis scored TCR-TCR, TCR-HLA and TCR-CMV co-occurrence with hypergeometric tests, applying a repertoire-size bias correction to TCR pairs. In a later analysis, false discovery rates were estimated by permuting HLA or CMV assignments 20 times. In a later analysis, co-occurring TCRs were grouped using DBSCAN, and TCRdist sequence similarity was added for clustering within HLA-allele-positive subsets. Co-occurrence clustering excluded repertoires with fewer than 30,000 or more than 120,000 public chains, plus five with anomalous nucleotide sharing. The table was pulled from immuneACCESS by TCRdb, which kept in-frame rearrangements only. Such tables lose some clones; where checked, under half of the loss comes from unresolved V genes, and the rest has no known cause. Clone size and V and J calls were adopted from that table, with D and trimming inferred from the DNA. The sample includes about 150,000 clones, with over 60% observed a single time. Around 6.3% of the sample is taken by the ten largest.

In total, just over 650 healthy bone marrow donors made up the cohort. At the time of sampling, all cohort members were nominally healthy, though unrecorded immune exposures were likely present. The donor tested CMV seronegative, placing the donor among the 352 seronegative members of the cohort. Every donor gave a peripheral blood sample, and the peripheral blood mononuclear cells from that sample were used for TCR beta sequencing. The Qiagen DNeasy Blood Extraction Kit was used to extract genomic DNA from the blood cell samples. The V and J genes are TRBV28 and TRBJ1-2, and 10 bases in between align with TRBD1. The origin of this receptor is a woman aged 55-70 years in good health and CMV-seronegative. Sequencing was done on a sample of PBMCs. The CDR3 region reads CASSPRQGARHRYYGYTF. Read as DNA, the sequence is TGTGCCAGCAGCCCCAGACAGGGGGCGCGGCATCGTTACTATGGCTACACCTTC.